This T cell receptor (beta chain) derives from a study of cytomegalovirus exposure and HLA in healthy donors. Broader study findings: Most TCR sequences showed up rarely, but some public TCRs showed up in many donors. DRB1 showed the most TCR associations and HLA-C the fewest in a later analysis, as rates varied by HLA locus.

There are 12 residues in the CDR3. The germline gives CDR1 MNHNY, CDR2 SVGAGI (reference sequence). V lost 8 bases and J 10 bases, leaving 12 bases between the germline ends. Donors had nominal health at sampling but likely had unrecorded immune exposures. 60 Vbeta and 13 Jbeta primers were used in PCR. The repertoire was sequenced with immunoSEQ multiplex PCR; TCRdb's copy has only in-frame clones and lacks some. The sample holds 110,000 to 150,000 clones, roughly 71% seen once. Comment on this clone: No antigen is known for it.

Material for sequencing was PBMCs. The chain carries TRBV6-6 and TRBJ1-6, with D possibly being TRBD1 (6 bases). This clonotype originated in a young man in good health and CMV-seronegative. CDR3 sequence reads: CASRDTGSPLHF. The CDR3 DNA reads TGTGCCAGCCGGGACACCGGCTCACCCCTCCACTTT.